This TCR beta chain was observed in a study of blood T cell repertoires in COVID-19. At the level of the study: The United States, Italy and Spain provided the acute and convalescent COVID-19 samples. In each case, the material was cDNA or gDNA derived from T cells, B-cell-depleted T cells, or PBMCs.

This CDR3 is 14 amino acids long. V lost 0 bases, J lost 4 bases, and 8 bases lay in between. Per the germline V gene, CDR1 is KGHSH and CDR2 is LQKENI. Per the original data handling: How many nucleated cells were present was estimated from reference gene primer amplification. Libraries were prepared by immunoSEQ multiplex PCR; TCRdb keeps only in-frame clonotypes and omits some of them. Clone size and the V and J calls come from that table; the DNA yielded D and trimming. The repertoire holds about 280,000 clones, with 65% to 90% as singletons. Sequenced input: peripheral blood. J is TRBJ2-3 and V is TRBV18, with D maybe TRBD2 (6 bases). This TCR derives from a man aged 50 to 59 with active or convalescent COVID-19. DNA of the CDR3: TGTGCCAGCTCACCACCAGGGACTCCAGATACGCAGTATTTT. It codes for CASSPPGTPDTQYF.